This T cell receptor beta chain was recovered during a study of CD4 T cells in relation to SARS-CoV-2 and coronaviruses. General study results and limits: About 65% of donors had memory CD4+ clonotypes crossrecognizing SARS-CoV-2 and common cold coronavirus spike.

Before the COVID-19 pandemic, during about 2011-2019, CD4+ T cells were taken from unexposed donors. Isolation of CD4+ T cells took place after about 10 days in culture. TCRdb's table, derived via immunoSEQ multiplex PCR, lists solely in-frame clones and lacks some. The sample includes 20,000 or so clones, 75% to 85% of them seen just once. Germline CDR1 and CDR2: GTSNPN and SVGIG (reference sequence). The germline V and J ends were trimmed by 0 bases and 0 bases, with 17 bases remaining between them. This CDR3 comprises 17 residues. Of note for this clone: Its specificity is unknown.

The source of this sequence is a human donor in good health. This sequence joins TRBV30 and TRBJ2-5; perhaps TRBD2 as D (6 bases). The sequenced material came from CD4+ T cells from PBMCs, cultured in vitro. CDR3 in amino acids: CAWSVGGLESYQETQYF. The CDR3 region has the DNA TGTGCCTGGAGTGTAGGAGGGCTAGAGTCGTACCAAGAGACCCAGTACTTC.